What follows are 11 T cell receptor beta chains derived from one specimen sequenced in a study of spatial heterogeneity in lung cancer. TCRdb reprocessed the 5' RACE reads via MiXCR and lists one record per CDR3 protein. The sample lists 5,000 to 6,500 distinct CDR3 sequences; approximately 12% were seen once. Time point denoted: sample taken at primary tumor resection. Material: lung tissue, obtained at surgery. These receptors all come from a human donor with early-stage non-small cell lung cancer.

This clonotype was seen many times. This beta chain represents an off-target read in a library built for alpha chains; its size is of limited meaning. This chain links TRBV7-9 with TRBJ2-6, with D possibly being TRBD2 (5 bases). The CDR3 loop spans 16 amino acids. Germline CDR1 SEHNR, CDR2 FQNEAQ (reference sequence). Deletions cut 6 bases from V and 3 bases from J, with 15 bases between. CDR3 amino acids: CASRDTLGSGANVLTF. The CDR3 DNA reads TGTGCCAGCAGGGATACGCTAGGGAGTGGGGCCAACGTCCTGACTTTC. The whole variable domain, filled in from reference TRBV7-9 and TRBJ2-6, reads DTGVSQNPRHKITKRGQNVTFRCDPISEHNRLYWYRQTLGQGPEFLTYFQNEAQLEKSRLLSDRFSAERPKGSFSTLEIQRTEQGDSAMYLCASRDTLGSGANVLTFGAGSRLTVL.

In this sample, this clonotype is medium-sized. As an off-target read in a library built for alpha chains, this beta chain has a frequency of little significance. The chain uses TRBV4-2 and TRBJ2-6, with D perhaps TRBD1 (5 bases). The CDR3 runs 16 residues. Looked up from germline, CDR1 is LGHNA and CDR2 is YNFKEQ. V lost 3 bases, J lost 2 bases, and 11 bases lay in between. DNA of the CDR3: TGTGCCAGCAGCCATCCAGGGATTACTGGGGCCAACGTCCTGACTTTC. Residues: CASSHPGITGANVLTF.

This clonotype is medium-sized within its sample. As an off-target read in a library built for alpha chains, this beta chain has a frequency of little significance. The chain combines TRBV28 with TRBJ2-5; TRBD2 is a possible D gene (5 bases). The CDR3 covers 15 residues. V was cut by 5 bases and J by 5 bases, with 18 bases left in between. In germline, CDR1 is MDHEN, CDR2 SYDVKM. The CDR3 protein is CASSIQTKGVETQYF. CDR3 DNA sequence: TGTGCCAGCAGTATCCAGACCAAGGGAGTGGAGACCCAGTACTTC.

A word on this clonotype: The size of this beta chain means little, since it is a stray read in a library made for alpha chains. The V gene is TRBV20-1, the J gene TRBJ1-2, with 10 bases fitting TRBD1. Germline CDR1 DFQATT, CDR2 SNEGSKA (reference sequence). V trimming: 5 bases; J trimming: 4 bases; junction bases outside the gene matches: 7. This CDR3 region has 14 residues. The DNA of the CDR3 is TGCAGTGCTTACGGGACAGGGGTCAGCTATGGCTACACCTTC. It specifies CSAYGTGVSYGYTF.

The sample holds many counts of this clonotype. Because the library targeted alpha chains, this beta chain is an off-target read whose size means little. The J gene is TRBJ2-7, the V gene TRBV11-2; possibly TRBD1 for D (5 bases). This CDR3 contains 14 residues. Germline values: CDR1 SGHAT, CDR2 FQNNGV. V was pared by 3 bases and J by 0 bases, with 9 bases between. The CDR3 spells CASSLTDLSYEQYF. The CDR3 DNA sequence: TGTGCCAGCAGCTTGACAGATCTCTCCTACGAGCAGTACTTC. Full variable domain (outside the CDR3, taken from reference TRBV11-2 and TRBJ2-7): EAGVAQSPRYKIIEKRQSVAFWCNPISGHATLYWYQQILGQGPKLLIQFQNNGVVDDSQLPKDRFSAERLKGVDSTLKIQPAKLEDSAVYLCASSLTDLSYEQYFGPGTRLTVT.

This clonotype was counted a few times. The library was prepared for alpha chains; this beta chain is a stray read, so its frequency means little. The gene calls are TRBV20-1 and TRBJ1-2; D is undetermined. Germline V gene lookup returns CDR1 DFQATT and CDR2 SNEGSKA (reference sequence). Trimming pared 0 bases from V and 6 bases from J, leaving 5 bases between. There are 11 residues in the CDR3. This CDR3 reads CSARDFDGYTF. The CDR3 region has the DNA TGCAGTGCTAGAGATTTCGATGGCTACACCTTC.

In this sample, this clonotype is medium-sized. As an off-target read in a library built for alpha chains, this beta chain has a frequency of little significance. The rearrangement joins TRBV7-6 to TRBJ1-2, with D perhaps TRBD1 (6 bases). The CDR3 length is 13 residues. Germline CDR1 is SGHVS and CDR2 is FNYEAQ. V lost 5 bases, J lost 2 bases, and 9 bases lay in between. CDR3 coding DNA: TGTGCCAGCAGCCCAGGGGACAACTATGGCTACACCTTC. Encoded protein: CASSPGDNYGYTF. Looking up the rest from reference TRBV7-6 and TRBJ1-2 gives the full variable domain: GAGVSQSPRYKVTKRGQDVALRCDPISGHVSLYWYRQALGQGPEFLTYFNYEAQQDKSGLPNDRFSAERPEGSISTLTIQRTEQRDSAMYRCASSPGDNYGYTFGSGTRLTVV.

This clonotype was detected a few times. Within a library made for alpha chains, this beta chain is off target, and its count is uninformative. The chain couples TRBV10-2 to TRBJ1-5; 10 nucleotides line up with TRBD1. The length of the CDR3 is 14 residues. The germline CDR1 and CDR2 sequences are WSHSY and SAAADI. With V trimmed by 9 bases and J by 3 bases, 5 bases remained unmatched. CDR3 protein: CASRTGGTNQPQHF. CDR3 coding DNA: TGCGCCAGTCGGACAGGGGGAACCAATCAGCCCCAGCATTTT.

Judged by abundance, this clonotype is medium-sized. Since it is a stray read in a library aimed at alpha chains, this beta chain has a size that is not meaningful. The chain is built from TRBV3-1 and TRBJ2-7, with 13 bases lining up with TRBD2. The germline V gene has CDR1 LGHDT and CDR2 YNNKEL (reference sequence). After removal of 4 bases from V and 7 bases from J, the junction contained 4 bases not matched to a gene. The CDR3 runs to 14 residues. The chain's CDR3 is CASSRLAGGSEQYF. CDR3 nucleotides: TGTGCCAGCAGCCGACTAGCGGGAGGTAGTGAGCAGTACTTC.

This clonotype showed up just once. Because this beta chain is a stray read in a library intended to capture alpha chains, its abundance should not be given much weight. The chain employs TRBV29-1 and TRBJ1-2, with 11 bases that match TRBD1. Trimming at V came to 3 bases and at J to 6 bases, leaving 6 bases not matched to a gene. This CDR3 has 14 residues. The germline CDR1 and CDR2 sequences are SQVTM and ANQGSEA. CDR3 protein: CSVEPGQGDHGYTF. The DNA of the CDR3 is TGCAGCGTTGAGCCGGGACAGGGGGATCATGGCTACACCTTC.

This clonotype was seen ten or more times. Little can be read into the size of this beta chain, an off-target read in a library designed for alpha chains. This sequence joins TRBV4-1 and TRBJ2-7; 7 bases agree with TRBD2. The germline gives CDR1 MGHRA, CDR2 YSYEKL. CDR3 length equals 15 residues. Trimming took 6 bases from V and 0 from J; bases not matched to a gene: 8. The CDR3 DNA follows: TGCGCCAGCAGGCCGGGGGGAGGACGCTCCTACGAGCAGTACTTC. Amino acids: CASRPGGGRSYEQYF.